This T cell receptor beta chain was recovered during a study of monozygotic twins with inflammatory bowel disease (dated by TCRdb to between 2019 and 2020). Background on the whole study: The complete study included 28 monozygotic twin pairs: 19 IBD-discordant Danish pairs and nine German pairs, of which four were IBD-concordant and five were IBD-discordant. Disease-associated traits were sought mainly through comparisons between IBD patients and their genetically identical healthy co-twins within discordant pairs. Each individual had, on average, about 151 000 unique TCRalpha sequences and 181 000 unique TCRbeta sequences available for analysis.

From each donor, a roughly 2.6 ml peripheral blood sample was collected into PAXgene tubes and stored at -80 degrees C. Total RNA was isolated from whole blood with the PAXgene blood miRNA kit on an automated QIAcube, without T cell sorting. Peripheral blood from monozygotic twin pairs, either concordant or discordant for inflammatory bowel disease, underwent deep TCRalpha and TCRbeta repertoire profiling that used unique molecular barcoding. Smoking habits were recorded for all twin pairs, and each individual was classified as a current, former or never smoker. Regarding this clonotype: Its binding antigen is unknown.

The receptor library was made with 5' RACE. The input for every TCR library was roughly 3,300 ng of total RNA. For each sample, cDNA synthesis with SMARTScribe reverse transcriptase was split into eight separate reactions. During cDNA synthesis, template switching introduced unique molecular identifiers that contained a 6-nucleotide sample barcode. TCRalpha and TCRbeta cDNA was amplified in two nested PCRs of about 17 and 10 cycles, and bead purification was carried out after each PCR. Before amplification, the cDNA was both treated with uracil DNA-glycosylase and purified with the QIAquick PCR purification kit. The second PCR was the step at which Illumina TruSeq-compatible adapters and sample-specific barcodes were added. Library quality and concentration were assessed using TapeStation and Qubit, and about 4.7 ng of each library was pooled. Sequencing of pooled libraries was carried out on an Illumina HiSeq2500 single-index Rapid Run using 2 x 100 bp reads and custom sequencing primers. On the authors' methods: MiGEC version 1.2.6 was used for UMI-based consensus assembly to correct PCR and sequencing errors. MiXCR version 2.1.1 handled V(D)J alignment, clonotype assembly and CDR3 extraction. Normalisation of gene usage, clonotype sharing and MAIT/NKT TCR abundance was achieved by analysing the top 1000, 10 000 and 20 000 clonotypes per sample. Diversity was computed as the inverse Simpson index with the vegan R package after downsampling to 27 000 UMIs. Paired Mann-Whitney U tests on discordant twin pairs were used, with Benjamini-Hochberg multiple-testing correction. TCRdb reprocessed the reads and lists each CDR3 protein sequence as a single entry, with no DNA. Here the V and J calls rest on TCRdb's processing, not on the authors' analysis. The sample table includes some 450,000 distinct CDR3 sequences. 2% to 2.5% of the sample is taken by the ten largest.

Broader findings and caveats from the paper: Because patients received different immunosuppressive treatments, the repertoires may have picked up extra background noise and variability between individuals. Repertoire similarity did not differ between concordant and discordant twins, which could be due to limited statistical power. The results gave no support for a single strong signal or clonotype linked to IBD. Compared with healthy twins, IBD patients shared fewer clonotypes with other individuals, and the difference was most pronounced in patients with signs of disease activity. IBD patients had lower TCRbeta repertoire diversity, measured by the inverse Simpson index, than their healthy co-twins. The analysis was unable to tell apart different T cell subtypes.

CDR1 and CDR2 are drawn from the germline V gene: ENHRY, SYGVKD. Including cysteine and phenylalanine, the CDR3 has 13 amino acids. No DNA is listed. The sequenced material came from blood. The sequence derives from a human donor with ulcerative colitis or Crohn's disease, or a healthy co-twin of an affected twin (not recorded which). The sequence links TRBV10-3 to TRBJ2-1; the D gene TCRdb calls, TRBD1, cannot be checked with no DNA. CDR3 region: CAISGGQSDEQFF.